The 23 T cell receptor beta chains below were found in one sample sequenced in a study of blood T cell repertoires in COVID-19 (dated by TCRdb to the early 2020s). The library was produced with the immunoSEQ multiplex PCR assay. This is the immuneACCESS table as TCRdb keeps it, with only in-frame sequences that have V and J called. A part of the clones is gone; compared with another copy, unresolved V genes explain less than half, and the rest is unexplained. The sample data list under 250,000 clones, and over 80% of these were observed just once. Roughly 2% of the sample rests with the top ten. Sequencing used peripheral blood. These receptors were collected from a man aged 25-45 years who had recovered from COVID-19.

V and J are TRBV5-1 and TRBJ2-5, with D maybe TRBD1 (7 bases). The ends were cut back, 0 bases at V and 5 bases at J, with 14 bases in the middle. Germline V gene lookup returns CDR1 SGHRS and CDR2 YFSETQ. The CDR3 is made up of 15 amino acids. The CDR3: CASSLGGGGDETQYF. In DNA form, the CDR3 reads TGCGCCAGCAGCTTGGGTGGAGGGGGCGATGAGACCCAGTACTTC.

This chain links TRBV2 with TRBJ1-5; the match to TRBD1 covers 9 bases. Trimming took 6 bases from V and 2 from J; bases not matched to a gene: 5. Germline CDR1 reads SNHLY; CDR2 reads FYNNEI. CDR3 length equals 15 residues. In DNA form, the CDR3 reads TGTGCCAGCAGGACGGACAGGGGAGGCAATCAGCCCCAGCATTTT. Its protein product is CASRTDRGGNQPQHF.

The chain joins TRBV7-3 to TRBJ2-2; D is perhaps TRBD2 (6 bases). Germline V gene sequence: CDR1 SGHTA, CDR2 FQGTGA. The length of the CDR3 is 16 residues. The germline V and J ends were trimmed by 0 bases and 0 bases, with 8 bases remaining between them. CDR3 sequence: CASSLTGTPNTGELFF. The DNA for the CDR3 is TGTGCCAGCAGCTTAACCGGGACTCCGAACACCGGGGAGCTGTTTTTT.

The rearrangement uses TRBV4-1 and TRBJ2-7; TRBD2 agrees at 14 bases. The trim removed 4 bases at V and 3 bases at J, leaving 11 bases unmatched. In germline, CDR1 is MGHRA, CDR2 YSYEKL. The CDR3 loop spans 18 amino acids. The CDR3 bases are TGCGCCAGCAGCCCATATCTCGGGACTAGCGGGGGTTTCTACGAGCAGTACGTC. It encodes CASSPYLGTSGGFYEQYV.

Here the CDR3 reads CASSQVAGISPLHF. The CDR3 DNA reads TGTGCCAGCAGCCAAGTTGCAGGTATCTCACCCCTCCACTTT. The V and J genes are TRBV3-1 (or the pseudogene TRBV3-2) and TRBJ1-6; no firm D call. This CDR3 is 14 amino acids long. The germline gives CDR1 LGHDT, CDR2 YNNKEL (reference sequence). Trimming stripped 1 base from V and 10 bases from J, with 11 bases between.

The rearrangement links TRBV3-1 (or the pseudogene TRBV3-2) to TRBJ2-1, with 9 bases identical to TRBD2. This CDR3 has 18 amino acids. The trim removed 2 bases at V and 0 bases at J, leaving 8 bases unmatched. Per the germline V gene, CDR1 is LGHDT and CDR2 is YNNKEL (reference sequence). CDR3 amino acids: CASSQRAGGGASYNEQFF. CDR3 sequence (DNA): TGTGCCAGCAGCCAAAGGGCAGGCGGGGGGGCCTCCTACAATGAGCAGTTCTTC.

The chain joins TRBV6-5 to TRBJ1-4, with a weak D call TRBD1 (5 bases). CDR1 and CDR2 (germline): MNHEY, SVGAGI. This CDR3 region has 15 residues. Trimming left V 5 bases short and J 8 bases short, with 18 bases between. The CDR3 reads CASSPRPGRGEKLFF. The CDR3 nucleotides are TGTGCCAGCAGTCCCCGGCCTGGCCGGGGGGAAAAACTGTTTTTT.

Points on this clone: This sample also contains other DNA sequences that code for the same CDR3. The chain has TRBV5-1 and TRBJ2-1; TRBD2 matches 9 bases. The CDR3 has 15 amino acids. Looked up from germline, CDR1 is SGHRS and CDR2 is YFSETQ. The V and J ends lost 0 bases and 4 bases, in that order; junction bases with no gene match: 2. The CDR3 DNA sequence: TGCGCCAGCAGCTTGGGACTAGCGGATTACAATGAGCAGTTCTTC. It is translated as CASSLGLADYNEQFF. The complete variable domain, with remaining parts taken from reference TRBV5-1 and TRBJ2-1, reads KAGVTQTPRYLIKTRGQQVTLSCSPISGHRSVSWYQQTPGQGLQFLFEYFSETQRNKGNFPGRFSGRQFSNSRSEMNVSTLELGDSALYLCASSLGLADYNEQFFGPGTRLTVL.

The V gene is TRBV28, the J gene TRBJ2-1; 11 nucleotides line up with TRBD2. The trim removed 5 bases at V and 5 bases at J, leaving 8 bases unmatched. Germline loops: CDR1 MDHEN, CDR2 SYDVKM. The CDR3 contains 16 residues. The CDR3 protein is CASSPYSGGVHNEQFF. The CDR3 region has the DNA TGTGCCAGCAGTCCCTATAGCGGGGGGGTCCACAATGAGCAGTTCTTC.

The chain is built from TRBV10-2 and TRBJ2-7; D is possibly TRBD1 (5 bases). Germline V gene lookup returns CDR1 WSHSY and CDR2 SAAADI. With 2 bases removed from V and 2 bases from J, the gap between germline ends came to 13 bases. This CDR3 spans 15 amino acids. CDR3 protein: CASSERGFFPYEQYV. In nucleotides, the CDR3 is TGCGCCAGCAGTGAGAGGGGATTTTTCCCCTACGAGCAGTACGTC.

The chain joins TRBV29-1 to TRBJ2-3; 8 bases are shared with TRBD2. The V segment lost 3 bases and the J segment 3 bases; nucleotides outside the gene matches: 5. The germline gives CDR1 SQVTM, CDR2 ANQGSEA. The CDR3 runs 14 residues. The CDR3 reads CSVDDSGETDTQYF. The CDR3, as DNA: TGCAGCGTTGACGATAGCGGGGAAACAGATACGCAGTATTTT.

The chain couples TRBV9 to TRBJ2-2; D is uncertain. Germline CDR1 is SGDLS and CDR2 is YYNGEE. V shed 0 bases and J shed 1 base, with 4 bases lying between them. The CDR3 consists of 14 residues. CDR3 amino acids: CASSVAWNTGELFF. In nucleotides, the CDR3 is TGTGCCAGCAGCGTAGCATGGAACACCGGGGAGCTGTTTTTT.

V and J are TRBV19 and TRBJ1-3; tentatively, D is TRBD1 (6 bases). V lost 6 bases, J lost 1 base, and 10 bases lay in between. The CDR3 length is 14 residues. CDR1 LNHDA and CDR2 SQIVND come from the germline V gene (reference sequence). CDR3 in DNA: TGTGCCAGTAGCCGAACAGGGTCTGGAAACACCATATATTTT. This translates into CASSRTGSGNTIYF.

V gene TRBV19 combines with J gene TRBJ1-2, with D possibly matching TRBD1 (6 bases). The germline CDR1 and CDR2 sequences are LNHDA and SQIVND (reference sequence). V lost 4 bases and J 5 bases, leaving 26 bases between the germline ends. The CDR3 spans 18 residues. The CDR3 DNA reads TGTGCCAGTAGTAGGCCCGCGGACAGAGGACGAGGTGGTTATGGCTACACCTTC. This sequence encodes CASSRPADRGRGGYGYTF.

The V gene is TRBV3-1 (or the pseudogene TRBV3-2), the J gene TRBJ2-1; D may be TRBD2 (6 bases). This CDR3 comprises 14 residues. The germline CDR1 and CDR2 sequences are LGHDT and YNNKEL (reference sequence). Between the trimmed V and J ends, which lost 4 bases and 4 bases, there was a span of 11 bases. The CDR3 nucleotides are TGTGCCAGCAGCCCCCGGGAGAGGTACAATGAGCAGTTCTTC. This codes for CASSPRERYNEQFF.

This chain uses TRBV19 with TRBJ1-2, with D unclear. Germline V lookup: CDR1 LNHDA, CDR2 SQIVND (reference sequence). Between the trimmed V and J ends, which lost 3 bases and 4 bases, there was a span of 12 bases. The CDR3 is 14 residues long. CDR3 sequence: CASSIQNLLYGYTF. The CDR3 DNA reads as TGTGCCAGTAGTATTCAGAATCTCCTCTATGGCTACACCTTC.

The CDR3 coding sequence is TGTGCCAGTACAAAAAATCAGGGGGCTAATTCACCCCTCCACTTT. It translates to CASTKNQGANSPLHF. The V gene is TRBV19, the J gene TRBJ1-6; 8 bases align to TRBD1. Germline V gene sequence: CDR1 LNHDA, CDR2 SQIVND (reference sequence). Unmatched junction bases numbered 8, after V lost 7 bases and J lost 6 bases. The CDR3 is 15 residues long.

This chain connects TRBV10-2 to TRBJ1-6, with D maybe TRBD1 (6 bases). Germline V CDR1 and CDR2: WSHSY, SAAADI. This CDR3 has 14 amino acids. The ends were cut back, 2 bases at V and 7 bases at J, with 9 bases in the middle. This CDR3 reads CASSEEGGNSPLHF. Here the CDR3 DNA reads TGCGCCAGCAGTGAGGAAGGGGGAAATTCACCCCTCCACTTT.

A note on this clone: It is unclear where the CDR3 begins or ends on the DNA, so no DNA is shown, and the CDR3 is as TCRdb lists it. The J gene is TRBJ2-1, the V gene TRBV28; the table's D call TRBD2 went unverified against the DNA. Germline V CDR1 and CDR2: MDHEN, SYDVKM. The CDR3 length is 15 residues, termini included. The CDR3 protein is CASSSSTSGGALFLF.

The genes are TRBV6-5 and TRBJ1-1; unclear D gene. The CDR3 runs 14 residues. Germline V lookup: CDR1 MNHEY, CDR2 SVGAGI. Trimming cost V 7 bases and J 4 bases, with 16 bases left between them. CDR3 DNA: TGTGCCAGCATGGCTAGCACGGGAGGCACTGAAGCTTTCTTT. This sequence encodes CASMASTGGTEAFF.

V gene TRBV5-8 combines with J gene TRBJ1-5; possibly TRBD1 for D (5 bases). Trimming removed 0 bases at V and 6 bases at J, with 19 bases between. Germline V gene lookup returns CDR1 SGHTS and CDR2 YDEGEE. This CDR3 is 17 amino acids long. This CDR3 is CASSLGTRVGGGQPQHF. The CDR3 DNA reads TGTGCCAGCAGCTTGGGGACCAGGGTGGGCGGCGGTCAGCCCCAGCATTTT.

The CDR3 loop is CASSWRSYTDTQYF. CDR3 DNA: TGTGCCAGCAGCTGGCGGAGCTACACAGATACGCAGTATTTT. The J gene is TRBJ2-3, the V gene TRBV11-2; D is undetermined. CDR1 SGHAT and CDR2 FQNNGV come from the germline V gene. CDR3 length: 14 amino acids. V lost 4 bases, J lost 2 bases, and 10 bases lay in between.

The genes are TRBV27 and TRBJ1-2; D may be TRBD1 (5 bases). Germline assignment: CDR1 MNHEY and CDR2 SMNVEV (reference sequence). The length of the CDR3 is 16 residues. V was trimmed by 2 bases and J by 3 bases, leaving 16 bases between them. CDR3 sequence reads: CASSLSGADPYYGYTF. The CDR3 region has the DNA TGTGCCAGCAGTTTAAGTGGGGCCGACCCCTACTATGGCTACACCTTC.